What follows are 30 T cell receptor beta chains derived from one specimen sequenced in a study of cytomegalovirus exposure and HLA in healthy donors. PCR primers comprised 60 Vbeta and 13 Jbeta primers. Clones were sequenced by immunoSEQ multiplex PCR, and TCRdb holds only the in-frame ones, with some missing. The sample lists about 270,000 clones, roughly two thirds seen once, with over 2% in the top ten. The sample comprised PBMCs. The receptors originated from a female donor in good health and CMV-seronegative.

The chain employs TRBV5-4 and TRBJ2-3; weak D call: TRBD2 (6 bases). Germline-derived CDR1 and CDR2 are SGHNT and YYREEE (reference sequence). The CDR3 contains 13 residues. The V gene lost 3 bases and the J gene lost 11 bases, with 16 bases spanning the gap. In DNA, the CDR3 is TGTGCCAGCAGCTCACGGGACTTAGGCGGGCAGTATTTT. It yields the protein CASSSRDLGGQYF.

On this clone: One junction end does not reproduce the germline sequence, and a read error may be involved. The CDR3 DNA sequence: TGTTCCAGCAGCTTAGGAGGGGGTGGCTACACCTTC. Its protein is CSSSLGGGGYTF. This chain joins TRBV7-9 and TRBJ1-2, with D possibly being TRBD1 (6 bases). The length of the CDR3 is 12 residues. CDR1 is SEHNR and CDR2 is FQNEAQ in the germline V gene (reference sequence).

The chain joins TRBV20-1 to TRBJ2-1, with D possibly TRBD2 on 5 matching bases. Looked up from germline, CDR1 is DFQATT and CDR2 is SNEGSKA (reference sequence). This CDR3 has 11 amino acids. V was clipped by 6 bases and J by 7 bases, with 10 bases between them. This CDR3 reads CSAPRANEQFF. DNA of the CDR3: TGCAGTGCCCCGCGGGCGAATGAGCAGTTCTTC.

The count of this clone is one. This chain's CDR3 is CASTPGTRGWQFF. CDR3 coding DNA: TGTGCCAGCACCCCCGGGACTAGGGGGTGGCAGTTCTTC. The gene calls are TRBV6-1 and TRBJ2-1; TRBD2 matches at 8 bases. V gave up 7 bases and J gave up 12 bases; unmatched junction bases: 11. There are 13 residues in the CDR3. Germline CDR1 reads MNHNS; CDR2 reads SASEGT.

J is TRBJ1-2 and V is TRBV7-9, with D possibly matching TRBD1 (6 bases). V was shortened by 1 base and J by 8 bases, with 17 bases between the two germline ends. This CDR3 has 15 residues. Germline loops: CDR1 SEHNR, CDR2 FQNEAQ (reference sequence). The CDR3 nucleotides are TGTGCCAGCAGCTTAGAGGGGAGGGGGGTCCAAGGCTACACCTTC. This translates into CASSLEGRGVQGYTF. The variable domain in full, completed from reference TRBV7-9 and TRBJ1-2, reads DTGVSQNPRHKITKRGQNVTFRCDPISEHNRLYWYRQTLGQGPEFLTYFQNEAQLEKSRLLSDRFSAERPKGSFSTLEIQRTEQGDSAMYLCASSLEGRGVQGYTFGSGTRLTVV.

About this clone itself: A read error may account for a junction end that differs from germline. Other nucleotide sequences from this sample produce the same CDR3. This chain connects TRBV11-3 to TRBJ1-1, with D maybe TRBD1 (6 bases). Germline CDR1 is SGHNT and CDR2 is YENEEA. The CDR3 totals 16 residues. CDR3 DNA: TGTGCCAGCAGCATGGGGACAAGGTTTATGAACACTGAGGCTTTCTTT. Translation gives CASSMGTRFMNTEAFF. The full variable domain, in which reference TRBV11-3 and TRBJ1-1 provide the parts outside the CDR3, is EAGVVQSPRYKIIEKKQPVAFWCNPISGHNTLYWYLQNLGQGPELLIRYENEEAVDDSQLPKDRFSAERLKGVDSTLKIQPAELGDSAVYLCASSMGTRFMNTEAFFGQGTRLTVV.

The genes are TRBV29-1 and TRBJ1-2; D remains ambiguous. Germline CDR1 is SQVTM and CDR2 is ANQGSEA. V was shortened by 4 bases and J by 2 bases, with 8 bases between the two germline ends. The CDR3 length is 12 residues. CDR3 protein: CSVVVQNYGYTF. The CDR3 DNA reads TGCAGCGTTGTCGTACAGAACTATGGCTACACCTTC.

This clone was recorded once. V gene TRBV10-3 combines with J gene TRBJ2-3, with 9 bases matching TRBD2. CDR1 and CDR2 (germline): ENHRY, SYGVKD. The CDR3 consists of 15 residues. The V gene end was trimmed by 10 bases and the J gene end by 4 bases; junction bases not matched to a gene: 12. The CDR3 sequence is CATRKIAGEADTQYF. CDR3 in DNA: TGTGCCACACGAAAAATAGCGGGAGAGGCAGATACGCAGTATTTT.

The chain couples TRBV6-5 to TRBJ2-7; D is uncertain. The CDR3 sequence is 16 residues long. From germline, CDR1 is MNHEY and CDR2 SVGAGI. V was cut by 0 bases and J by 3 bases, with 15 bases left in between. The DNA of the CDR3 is TGTGCCAGCAGTTACTCCAGCAGGCCTTGGCACTACGAGCAGTACTTC. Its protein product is CASSYSSRPWHYEQYF.

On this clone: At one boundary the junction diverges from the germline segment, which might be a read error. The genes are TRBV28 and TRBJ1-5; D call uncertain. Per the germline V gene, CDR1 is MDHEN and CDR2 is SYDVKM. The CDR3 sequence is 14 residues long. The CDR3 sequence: CASTQGGGNQPQHF. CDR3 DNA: TGTGCTAGCACACAAGGAGGCGGCAATCAGCCCCAGCATTTT.

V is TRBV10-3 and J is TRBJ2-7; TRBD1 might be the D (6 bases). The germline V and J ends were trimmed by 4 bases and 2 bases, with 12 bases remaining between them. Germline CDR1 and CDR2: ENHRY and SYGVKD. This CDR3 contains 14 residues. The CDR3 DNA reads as TGTGCCATCAGTGCGCAGGGGTTTGCCTACGAGCAGTACTTC. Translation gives CAISAQGFAYEQYF.

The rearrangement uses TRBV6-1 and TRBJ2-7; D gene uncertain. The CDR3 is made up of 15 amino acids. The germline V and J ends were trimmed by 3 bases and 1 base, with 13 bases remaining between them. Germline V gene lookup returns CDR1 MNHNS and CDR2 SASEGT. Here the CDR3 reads CASSDYHGGSYEQYF. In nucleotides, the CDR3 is TGTGCCAGCAGTGATTATCATGGCGGATCCTACGAGCAGTACTTC.

Written as DNA, the CDR3 is TGTGCCAGTAGCCAACATCCCGGGACAGGGGGTAAGGGGAACTATGGCTACACCTTC. It encodes CASSQHPGTGGKGNYGYTF. J is TRBJ1-2 and V is TRBV19; TRBD1 agrees at 11 bases. Trimming cost V 6 bases and J 2 bases; bases outside gene matches: 17. The CDR3 is 19 amino acids. CDR1 LNHDA and CDR2 SQIVND come from the germline V gene (reference sequence).

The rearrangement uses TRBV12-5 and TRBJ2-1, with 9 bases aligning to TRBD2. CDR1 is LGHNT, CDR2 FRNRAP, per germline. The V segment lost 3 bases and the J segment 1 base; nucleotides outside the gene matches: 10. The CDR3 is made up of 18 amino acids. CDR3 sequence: CASGFSVAGGISYNEQFF. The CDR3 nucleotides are TGTGCTAGTGGTTTTAGTGTGGCGGGAGGGATTTCCTACAATGAGCAGTTCTTC.

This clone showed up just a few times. The CDR3 coding sequence is TGTGCCAGCAGCTTAGCGTCCGGGAGTTTGAACGAGCAGTACTTC. It translates to CASSLASGSLNEQYF. The chain combines TRBV7-9 with TRBJ2-5; tentative D call: TRBD2 (6 bases). The better agreement between TRBJ2-7 and the DNA end casts doubt on the J call. CDR1 and CDR2 from the germline V gene are SEHNR and FQNEAQ (reference sequence). The length of the CDR3 is 15 residues.

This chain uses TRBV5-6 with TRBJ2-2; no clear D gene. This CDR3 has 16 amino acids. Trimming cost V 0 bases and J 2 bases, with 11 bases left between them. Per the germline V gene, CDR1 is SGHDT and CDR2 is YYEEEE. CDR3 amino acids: CASSLVTTRNTGELFF. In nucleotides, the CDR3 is TGTGCCAGCAGCTTGGTAACCACGCGAAACACCGGGGAGCTGTTTTTT.

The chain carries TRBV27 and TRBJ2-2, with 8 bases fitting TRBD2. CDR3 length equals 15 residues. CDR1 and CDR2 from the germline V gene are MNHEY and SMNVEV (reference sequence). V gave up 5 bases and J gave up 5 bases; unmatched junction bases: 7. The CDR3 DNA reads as TGTGCCAGCAGTACTGGACTAGCCGGGACCGGGGAGCTGTTTTTT. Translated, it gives CASSTGLAGTGELFF.

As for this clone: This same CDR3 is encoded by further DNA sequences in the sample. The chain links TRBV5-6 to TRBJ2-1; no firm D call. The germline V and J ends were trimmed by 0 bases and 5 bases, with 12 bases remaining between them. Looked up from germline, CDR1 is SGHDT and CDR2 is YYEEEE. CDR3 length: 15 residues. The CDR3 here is CASSLAPTSHNEQFF. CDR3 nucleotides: TGTGCCAGCAGCTTGGCCCCGACTTCACACAATGAGCAGTTCTTC.

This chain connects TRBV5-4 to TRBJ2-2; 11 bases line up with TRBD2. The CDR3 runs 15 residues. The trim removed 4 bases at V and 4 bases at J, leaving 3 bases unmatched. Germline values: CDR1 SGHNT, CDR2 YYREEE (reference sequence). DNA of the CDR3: TGTGCCAGCAGCACCGGGACTAGCGGCACCGGGGAGCTGTTTTTT. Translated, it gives CASSTGTSGTGELFF.

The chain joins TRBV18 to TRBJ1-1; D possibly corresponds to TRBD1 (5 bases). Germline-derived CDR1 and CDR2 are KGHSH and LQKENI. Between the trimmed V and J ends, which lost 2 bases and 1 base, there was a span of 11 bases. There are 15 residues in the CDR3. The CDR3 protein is CASSPKGQGNTEAFF. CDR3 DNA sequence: TGTGCCAGCTCACCAAAGGGGCAGGGGAACACTGAAGCTTTCTTT.

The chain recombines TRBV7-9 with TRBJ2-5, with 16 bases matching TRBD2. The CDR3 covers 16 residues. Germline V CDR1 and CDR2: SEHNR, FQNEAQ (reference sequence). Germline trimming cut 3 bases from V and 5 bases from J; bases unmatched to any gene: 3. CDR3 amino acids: CASSLGLAGGPETQYF. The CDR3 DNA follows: TGTGCCAGCAGCTTGGGACTAGCGGGAGGGCCGGAGACCCAGTACTTC.

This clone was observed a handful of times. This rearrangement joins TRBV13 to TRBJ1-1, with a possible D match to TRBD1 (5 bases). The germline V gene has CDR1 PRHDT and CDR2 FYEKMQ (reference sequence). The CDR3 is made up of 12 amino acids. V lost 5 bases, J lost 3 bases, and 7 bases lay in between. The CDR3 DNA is TGTGCCAGCAGCGCAGGGCACACTGAAGCTTTCTTT. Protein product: CASSAGHTEAFF.

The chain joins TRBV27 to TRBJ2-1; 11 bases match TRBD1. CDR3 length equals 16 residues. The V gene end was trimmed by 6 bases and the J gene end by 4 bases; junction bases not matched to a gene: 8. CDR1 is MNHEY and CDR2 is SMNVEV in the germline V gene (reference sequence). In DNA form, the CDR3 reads TGTGCCAGCAGGGACAGGGGGCGAGGGAGTTACAATGAGCAGTTCTTC. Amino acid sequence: CASRDRGRGSYNEQFF.

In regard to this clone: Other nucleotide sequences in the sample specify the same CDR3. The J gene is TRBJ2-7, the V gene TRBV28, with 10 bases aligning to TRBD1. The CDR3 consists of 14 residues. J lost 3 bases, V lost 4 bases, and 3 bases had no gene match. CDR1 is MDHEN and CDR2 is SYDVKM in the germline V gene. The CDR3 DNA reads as TGTGCCAGCAGTTCCGGGACAGGGGTCTACGAGCAGTACTTC. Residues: CASSSGTGVYEQYF.

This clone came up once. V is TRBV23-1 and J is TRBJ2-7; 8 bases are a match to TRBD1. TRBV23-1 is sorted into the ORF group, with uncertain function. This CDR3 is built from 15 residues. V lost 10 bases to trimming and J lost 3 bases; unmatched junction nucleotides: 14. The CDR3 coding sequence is TGCGCCAACGACCGGGACAGGAGGTTTCTCTACGAGCAGTACTTC. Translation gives CANDRDRRFLYEQYF.

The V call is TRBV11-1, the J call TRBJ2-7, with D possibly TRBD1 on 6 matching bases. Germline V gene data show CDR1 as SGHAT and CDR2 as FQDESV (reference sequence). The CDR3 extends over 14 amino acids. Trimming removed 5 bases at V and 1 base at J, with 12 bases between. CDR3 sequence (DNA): TGTGCCAGCAGCCAACAGACAGGTTCCTACGAGCAGTACTTC. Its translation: CASSQQTGSYEQYF.

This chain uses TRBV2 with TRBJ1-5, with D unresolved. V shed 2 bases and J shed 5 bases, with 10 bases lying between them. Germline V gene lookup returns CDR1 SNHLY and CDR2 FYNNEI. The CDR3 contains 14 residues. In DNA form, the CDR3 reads TGTGCCAGCAGTGAACGCACAGATTATCAGCCCCAGCATTTT. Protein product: CASSERTDYQPQHF. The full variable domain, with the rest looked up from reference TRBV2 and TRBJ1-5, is EPEVTQTPSHQVTQMGQEVILRCVPISNHLYFYWYRQILGQKVEFLVSFYNNEISEKSEIFDDQFSVERPDGSNFTLKIRSTKLEDSAMYFCASSERTDYQPQHFGDGTRLSIL.

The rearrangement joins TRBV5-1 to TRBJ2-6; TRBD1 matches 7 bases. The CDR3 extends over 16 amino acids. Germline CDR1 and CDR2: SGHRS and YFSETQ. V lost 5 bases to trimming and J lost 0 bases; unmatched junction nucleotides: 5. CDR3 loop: CASRLTGLSGANVLTF. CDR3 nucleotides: TGCGCCAGCAGATTGACAGGGCTCTCTGGGGCCAACGTCCTGACTTTC. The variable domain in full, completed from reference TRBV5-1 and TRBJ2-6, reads KAGVTQTPRYLIKTRGQQVTLSCSPISGHRSVSWYQQTPGQGLQFLFEYFSETQRNKGNFPGRFSGRQFSNSRSEMNVSTLELGDSALYLCASRLTGLSGANVLTFGAGSRLTVL.

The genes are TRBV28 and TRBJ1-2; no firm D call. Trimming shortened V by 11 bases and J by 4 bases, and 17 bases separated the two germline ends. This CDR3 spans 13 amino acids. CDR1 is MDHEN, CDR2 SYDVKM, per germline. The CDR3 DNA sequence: TGTGCCGGGAGCGGAGAGCCTGCCTATGGCTACACCTTC. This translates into CAGSGEPAYGYTF.

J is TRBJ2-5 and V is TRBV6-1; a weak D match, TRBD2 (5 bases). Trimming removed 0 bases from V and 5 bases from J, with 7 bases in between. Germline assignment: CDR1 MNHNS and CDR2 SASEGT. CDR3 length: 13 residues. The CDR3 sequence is CASSEARRETQYF. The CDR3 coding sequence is TGTGCCAGCAGTGAAGCGCGGAGGGAGACCCAGTACTTC.